This T cell receptor beta chain was sequenced in a study of T cells in Graves' hyperthyroidism and ophthalmopathy. Study-wide results and caveats: Median prediction lead before ophthalmopathy onset was 5 to 7 months with the model.

With V trimmed by 1 base and J by 2 bases, 4 bases remained unmatched. This CDR3 has 16 residues. CDR1 SGHAT and CDR2 FQNNGV come from the germline V gene. Amplified TCR beta CDR3 regions came from RNA transcripts. The TCR CDR3 first-round RT-PCR relied on the HTBI primer set. TCRdb fed the multiplex PCR reads into MiXCR, producing one record per CDR3 protein. Of under 200,000 distinct CDR3 sequences in the sample, roughly 9.4% are singletons; the top ten hold approximately 20%. The table lists this clonotype with many counts. The antigen remains undetermined. The sequenced sample consisted of blood. This clonotype originated in a woman younger than 35 with Graves' hyperthyroidism that later progressed to Graves' ophthalmopathy. The V call is TRBV11-2, the J call TRBJ2-3; 9 bases match TRBD2. This chain's CDR3 is CASSLAAGGHTDTQYF. The CDR3 region has the DNA TGTGCCAGCAGCTTAGCAGCGGGGGGTCACACAGATACGCAGTATTTT.